Listed below are T cell receptor beta chains from one sample, sequenced in a study of cytomegalovirus exposure and HLA in healthy donors. TCRdb's copy holds only in-frame clones and misses some; the assay was immunoSEQ multiplex PCR. Found here are roughly 150,000 clones, around nine tenths of them singletons; the top ten hold just over 4%. Sequenced: PBMCs. The receptors originated from a man aged 18 to 35 in good health and CMV-seropositive. Each CDR3 is given with its conserved first and last residue. Each record gives: CDR3 protein, J gene, V gene.

CDR3aa: CASSWSNEGARGYEQYF
j_gene: TRBJ2-7
v_gene: TRBV11-3

CDR3aa: CASSVGGNSNQPQHF
j_gene: TRBJ1-5
v_gene: TRBV9

CDR3aa: CASSVKDRYSYEQYF
j_gene: TRBJ2-7
v_gene: TRBV6-1

CDR3aa: CSVEDLNEQFF
j_gene: TRBJ2-1
v_gene: TRBV29-1

CDR3aa: CASSLQGYETQYF
j_gene: TRBJ2-5
v_gene: TRBV7-2

CDR3aa: CASSSASGSWRETQYF
j_gene: TRBJ2-5
v_gene: TRBV27

CDR3aa: CASRETGRYTGELFF
j_gene: TRBJ2-2
v_gene: TRBV6-1

CDR3aa: CASSLVGTSGIYEQYF
j_gene: TRBJ2-7
v_gene: TRBV11-2

CDR3aa: CASSPPPDRGVLYF
j_gene: TRBJ2-7
v_gene: TRBV7-2

CDR3aa: CASSEQGTGWADTQYF
j_gene: TRBJ2-3
v_gene: TRBV6-1

CDR3aa: CASSAGQAWADEQYF
j_gene: TRBJ2-7
v_gene: TRBV2

CDR3aa: CASRKWAGGFQNQETQYF
j_gene: TRBJ2-5
v_gene: TRBV10-1

CDR3aa: CASSVSIDRGNTEAFF
j_gene: TRBJ1-1
v_gene: TRBV9

CDR3aa: CASRSQGSEQYF
j_gene: TRBJ2-7
v_gene: TRBV6-6

CDR3aa: CASSEERFRSTGSIFYEQYF
j_gene: TRBJ2-7
v_gene: TRBV6-1

CDR3aa: CASSSPMRRRTYNEQFF
j_gene: TRBJ2-1
v_gene: TRBV27

CDR3aa: CASSLGDRAFEQYF
j_gene: TRBJ2-7
v_gene: TRBV7-2

CDR3aa: CASSQGGQTYGYTF
j_gene: TRBJ1-2
v_gene: TRBV14

CDR3aa: CASRLAGHYEQYF
j_gene: -
v_gene: TRBV27

CDR3aa: CASSLGLAGVNEQFF
j_gene: TRBJ2-1
v_gene: TRBV7-3

CDR3aa: CASSYGTGPNEQYF
j_gene: TRBJ2-7
v_gene: TRBV6-5

CDR3aa: CASSKYSGSPYEQYF
j_gene: TRBJ2-7
v_gene: TRBV9

CDR3aa: CASSLSGYTDTQYF
j_gene: TRBJ2-3
v_gene: TRBV28

CDR3aa: CASSPATGVGYGYTF
j_gene: TRBJ1-2
v_gene: TRBV27

CDR3aa: CASSLEILGYTF
j_gene: TRBJ1-2
v_gene: TRBV7-9

CDR3aa: CASSLTGGFRNQPQHF
j_gene: TRBJ1-5
v_gene: TRBV28

CDR3aa: CASSLFDRGGSNQPQHF
j_gene: TRBJ1-5
v_gene: TRBV5-8

CDR3aa: CATVDRGPEAFF
j_gene: TRBJ1-1
v_gene: TRBV28

CDR3aa: CASSGREGWDNEQFF
j_gene: TRBJ2-1
v_gene: TRBV19

CDR3aa: CASSLGFRQSYNEQFF
j_gene: TRBJ2-1
v_gene: TRBV5-1

CDR3aa: CASSSTSGGELFF
j_gene: TRBJ2-2
v_gene: TRBV7-3

CDR3aa: CASSTRTPISYGYTF
j_gene: TRBJ1-2
v_gene: TRBV13

CDR3aa: CASSQGGGLYEQYF
j_gene: TRBJ2-7
v_gene: TRBV4-1

CDR3aa: CAWSFRGTVNTEAFF
j_gene: TRBJ1-1
v_gene: TRBV30

CDR3aa: CASSERLNGELFF
j_gene: TRBJ2-2
v_gene: TRBV2

CDR3aa: CASSFSPETQYF
j_gene: TRBJ2-5
v_gene: TRBV7-6

CDR3aa: CASSLSAGELFF
j_gene: TRBJ2-2
v_gene: TRBV7-9

CDR3aa: CASSAGLAGGYRDTQYF
j_gene: TRBJ2-3
v_gene: TRBV5-1

CDR3aa: CSVEGDLPGEQYF
j_gene: TRBJ2-7
v_gene: TRBV29-1

CDR3aa: CASSGQGTLGGYTF
j_gene: TRBJ1-2
v_gene: TRBV19

CDR3aa: CASSLLAGSTDTQYF
j_gene: TRBJ2-3
v_gene: TRBV7-6

CDR3aa: CASSLTQREFADTQYF
j_gene: TRBJ2-3
v_gene: TRBV7-9

CDR3aa: CASSLPGRQWTEAFF
j_gene: TRBJ1-1
v_gene: TRBV5-1

CDR3aa: CASYEGQGQAQHF
j_gene: TRBJ1-5
v_gene: TRBV2

CDR3aa: CASGLARTDTQYF
j_gene: TRBJ2-3
v_gene: TRBV27

CDR3aa: CASSTALSSYNEQFF
j_gene: TRBJ2-1
v_gene: TRBV27

CDR3aa: CASSQPGQYNSPLHF
j_gene: TRBJ1-6
v_gene: TRBV27

CDR3aa: CASSLLVSGQKFF
j_gene: TRBJ2-1
v_gene: TRBV6-6

CDR3aa: CASSLLLAGVTGELFF
j_gene: TRBJ2-2
v_gene: TRBV7-3

CDR3aa: CASGVGGRNEKLFF
j_gene: TRBJ1-4
v_gene: TRBV6-6

CDR3aa: CASSLADRSPAFF
j_gene: TRBJ1-1
v_gene: TRBV5-1